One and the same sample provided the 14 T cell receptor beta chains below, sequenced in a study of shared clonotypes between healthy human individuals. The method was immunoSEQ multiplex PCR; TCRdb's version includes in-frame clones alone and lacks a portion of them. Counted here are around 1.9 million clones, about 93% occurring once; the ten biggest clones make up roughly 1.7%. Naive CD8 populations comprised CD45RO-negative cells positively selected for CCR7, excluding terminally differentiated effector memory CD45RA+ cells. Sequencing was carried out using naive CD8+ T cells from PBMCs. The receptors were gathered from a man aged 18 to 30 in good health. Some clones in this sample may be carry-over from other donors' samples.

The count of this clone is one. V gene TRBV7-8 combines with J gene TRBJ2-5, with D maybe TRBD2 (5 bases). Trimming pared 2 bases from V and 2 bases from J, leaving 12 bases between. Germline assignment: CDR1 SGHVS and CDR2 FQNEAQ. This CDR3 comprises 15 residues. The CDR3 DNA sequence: TGTGCCAGCAGCTTACGGAGCGGCTTACAAGAGACCCAGTACTTC. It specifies CASSLRSGLQETQYF.

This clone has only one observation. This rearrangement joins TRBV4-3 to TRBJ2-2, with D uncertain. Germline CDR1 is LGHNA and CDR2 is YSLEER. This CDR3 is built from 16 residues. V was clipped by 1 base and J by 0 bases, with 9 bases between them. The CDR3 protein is CASSQVLYTNTGELFF. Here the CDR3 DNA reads TGCGCCAGCAGCCAAGTCCTATACACGAACACCGGGGAGCTGTTTTTT.

The chain's CDR3 is CASSWAPTLAKNIQYF. CDR3 bases: TGTGCCAGCAGTTGGGCACCAACACTAGCCAAAAACATTCAGTACTTC. The genes are TRBV28 and TRBJ2-4; D gene ambiguous. Germline CDR1 and CDR2: MDHEN and SYDVKM. With 4 bases removed from V and 0 bases from J, the gap between germline ends came to 13 bases. The CDR3 consists of 16 residues.

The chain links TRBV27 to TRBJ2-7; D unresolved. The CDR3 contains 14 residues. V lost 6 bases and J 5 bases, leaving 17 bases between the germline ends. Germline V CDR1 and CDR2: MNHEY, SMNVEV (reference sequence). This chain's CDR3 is CASRVHPTFDEQYF. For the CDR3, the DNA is TGTGCCAGCAGAGTCCACCCGACTTTCGACGAGCAGTACTTC.

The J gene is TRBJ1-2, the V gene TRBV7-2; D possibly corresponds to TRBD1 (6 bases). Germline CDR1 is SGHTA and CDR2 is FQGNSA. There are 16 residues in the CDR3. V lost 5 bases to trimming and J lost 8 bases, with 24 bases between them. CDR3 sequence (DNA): TGTGCCAGCAGCACGGGACACGCCATTCAGACACAGGGCTACACCTTC. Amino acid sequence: CASSTGHAIQTQGYTF.

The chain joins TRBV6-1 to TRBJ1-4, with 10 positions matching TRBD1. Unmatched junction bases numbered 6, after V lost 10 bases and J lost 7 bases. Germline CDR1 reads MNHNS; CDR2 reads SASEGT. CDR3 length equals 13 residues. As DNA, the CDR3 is TGTGCCACCGGACAGGGGGGAGGTGAAAAACTGTTTTTT. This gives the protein CATGQGGGEKLFF.

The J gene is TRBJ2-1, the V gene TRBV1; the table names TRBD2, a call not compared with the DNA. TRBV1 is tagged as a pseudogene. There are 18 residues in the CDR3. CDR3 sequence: CTSSHWLLTSGTDNEQFF. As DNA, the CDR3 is TGCACCAGCAGCCATTGGCTCCTGACTAGCGGGACCGACAATGAGCAGTTCTTC.

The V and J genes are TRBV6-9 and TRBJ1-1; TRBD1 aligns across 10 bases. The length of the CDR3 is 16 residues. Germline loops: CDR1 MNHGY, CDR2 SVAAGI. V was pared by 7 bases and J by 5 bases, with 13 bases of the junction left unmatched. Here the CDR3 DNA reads TGTGCCAGCAACCGACAGGGGGCCCCCCGGGGGACTGAAGCTTTCTTT. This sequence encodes CASNRQGAPRGTEAFF.

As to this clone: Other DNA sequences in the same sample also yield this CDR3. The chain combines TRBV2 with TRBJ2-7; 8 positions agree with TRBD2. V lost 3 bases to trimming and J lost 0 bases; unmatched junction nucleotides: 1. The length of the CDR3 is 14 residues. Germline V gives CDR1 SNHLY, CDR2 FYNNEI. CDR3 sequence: CASSDRGGSYEQYF. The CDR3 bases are TGTGCCAGCAGTGATCGGGGGGGCTCCTACGAGCAGTACTTC.

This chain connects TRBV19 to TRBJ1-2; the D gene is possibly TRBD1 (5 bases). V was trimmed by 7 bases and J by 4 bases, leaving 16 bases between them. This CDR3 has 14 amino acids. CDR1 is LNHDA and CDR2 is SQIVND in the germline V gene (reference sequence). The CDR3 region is CASTPMGVPYGYTF. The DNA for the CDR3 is TGTGCCAGTACCCCTATGGGGGTGCCCTATGGCTACACCTTC.

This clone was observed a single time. The CDR3 reads CASSFDRGREQYF. In DNA form, the CDR3 reads TGTGCCAGCAGTTTTGACAGAGGCCGTGAGCAGTACTTC. The V and J genes are TRBV27 and TRBJ2-7; weak D call: TRBD1 (5 bases). This CDR3 comprises 13 residues. Trimming left V 3 bases short and J 7 bases short, with 13 bases between. CDR1 MNHEY and CDR2 SMNVEV come from the germline V gene (reference sequence).

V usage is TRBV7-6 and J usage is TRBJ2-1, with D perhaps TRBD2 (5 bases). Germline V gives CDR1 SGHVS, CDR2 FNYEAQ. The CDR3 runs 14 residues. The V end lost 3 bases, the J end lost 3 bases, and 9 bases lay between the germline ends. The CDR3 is CASSLGADYNEQFF. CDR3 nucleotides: TGTGCCAGCAGCTTGGGAGCGGACTACAATGAGCAGTTCTTC.

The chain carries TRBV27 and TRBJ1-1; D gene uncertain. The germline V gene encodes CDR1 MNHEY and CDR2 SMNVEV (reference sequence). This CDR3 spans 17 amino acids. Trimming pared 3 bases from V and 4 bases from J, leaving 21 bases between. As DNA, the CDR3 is TGTGCCAGCAGTTTCGCGGACGGAGAGAGGGTTGGCACTGAAGCTTTCTTT. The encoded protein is CASSFADGERVGTEAFF.

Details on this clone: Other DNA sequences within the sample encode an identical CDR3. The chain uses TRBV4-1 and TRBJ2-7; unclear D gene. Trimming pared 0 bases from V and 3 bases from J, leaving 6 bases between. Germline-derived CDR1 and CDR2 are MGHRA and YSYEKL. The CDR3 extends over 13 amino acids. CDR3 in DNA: TGCGCCAGCAGCCAAGATGCCAGCTACGAGCAGTACTTC. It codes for CASSQDASYEQYF.